The entry that follows covers one TCR beta chain sequence. Its target is not known. This record comes from a study of shared clonotypes between healthy human individuals. As for the study in general: A couple of female and a few male donors aged 18 to 49 were enrolled. Overall study findings and caveats: Researchers sampled blood only, noting tissue repertoires likely differ. It was expected that sequencing depth would affect clonotype sharing among donors.

Germline V CDR1 and CDR2: SGHAT, FQNNGV. The CDR3 covers 18 residues. V shed 1 base, J shed 6 bases, and the junction held 13 bases outside the gene matches. How the authors handled the data: Sequence data from immunoSEQ were junction-only and lacked quality scores; consequently, filtering differed. Profiling relied on immunoSEQ multiplex PCR, and the TCRdb table lists in-frame clones only, not all of them. V, J and clone size were drawn from that table, and D and trimming were deduced from the DNA. This table has some 1.5 million clones, 95% to 99% appearing once. This TCR derives from a man aged 30 to 39 in good health. The V call is TRBV11-2, the J call TRBJ2-7; 12 nucleotides line up with TRBD2. Sequencing used naive CD4+ T cells sorted from blood. Subset of the sample: CD45RA+ positively selected. The CDR3: CASSLARLAGAPSLEQYF. The CDR3 DNA sequence: TGTGCCAGCAGCTTAGCCCGACTAGCGGGAGCTCCGTCTCTCGAGCAGTACTTC.